This TCR beta chain was obtained from a study of OX40 agonist ivuxolimab in advanced cancers. Trimming shortened V by 5 bases and J by 3 bases, and 16 bases separated the two germline ends. The CDR3 spans 15 residues. Germline assignment: CDR1 SEHNR and CDR2 FQNEAQ (reference sequence). Measured with immunoSEQ multiplex PCR; TCRdb has only the in-frame clones, and not every one. The sample has about 38,000 clones, about 90% seen once; the top ten hold approximately 31%. The starting material was CD4+ or CD8+ T cells sorted from blood, obtained in a trial of the OX40 agonist ivuxolimab. The TCR originated in an adult with an advanced solid tumor such as melanoma, head and neck, liver or kidney cancer. V gene TRBV7-9 combines with J gene TRBJ2-5; D possibly corresponds to TRBD2 (5 bases). CDR3 amino acids: CASSLEGTDKETQYF. DNA of the CDR3: TGTGCCAGCAGCCTAGAGGGTACAGATAAAGAGACCCAGTACTTC.